The present entry profiles one T cell receptor beta chain with its context. Its cognate antigen is unknown. This CDR3 has 14 amino acids. The germline gives CDR1 SGHNT, CDR2 YENEEA. The junction had 4 bases not matched to a gene; V was cut back by 4 bases and J by 10 bases. This entry is derived from a study of CD8 T cells in ankylosing spondylitis. Study-wide points: Disease-linked clones reportedly showed significant enrichment in matched ankylosing spondylitis synovial fluid. A CD8+ phenotype characterized the disease-linked clones, which were relatively rare in peripheral blood.

Libraries of TCR beta came from quantitative 5'-RACE with molecular barcodes. TCRdb ran MiXCR on the 5' RACE reads and lists one entry per CDR3 protein. The repertoire includes about 320,000 distinct CDR3 sequences, 11% of them detected once, and 9.1% sits in the top ten. This TCR was sampled from a female donor with ankylosing spondylitis or in good health (not recorded which). Material: blood, either unsorted or a sorted T cell fraction (not recorded which). This sequence joins TRBV11-3 and TRBJ2-4; 13 nucleotides line up with TRBD2. The CDR3 is CASSSGTSGKIQYF. CDR3 sequence (DNA): TGTGCCAGCAGCTCCGGGACTAGCGGGAAGATTCAGTACTTC.